This TCR beta chain emerged from a study of blood T cell repertoires in COVID-19. This clone turned up a few times. CDR3 length equals 14 residues. V gave up 5 bases and J gave up 4 bases, with 11 bases separating them. Per germline, CDR1 KGHSH and CDR2 LQKENI. TCRdb's table, derived via immunoSEQ multiplex PCR, lists solely in-frame clones and lacks some. This table holds roughly 210,000 clones, about 85% found once. Input material: peripheral blood. The chain uses TRBV18 and TRBJ2-2, with a possible D match to TRBD1 (5 bases). This TCR was recovered from a man in his 70s with acute or convalescent COVID-19. CDR3 sequence (DNA): TGTGCCAGCTCAACGGACCAGGGCACCGGGGAGCTGTTTTTT. The encoded protein is CASSTDQGTGELFF.